Listed here are 3 T cell receptor beta chains from one sample, sequenced in a study of shared clonotypes between healthy human individuals. Assay used: immunoSEQ multiplex PCR; TCRdb lists only in-frame clones, some missing. This table has 400,000 to 600,000 clones, more than 75% appearing once. Specimen: PBMCs. These receptors were taken from a middle-aged woman in good health. Some clones in this sample may be carry-over from other donors' samples.

The chain couples TRBV7-3 to TRBJ2-1; TRBD2 might be the D (6 bases). The CDR3 contains 17 residues. V was trimmed by 4 bases and J by 0 bases, leaving 16 bases between them. The germline V gene encodes CDR1 SGHTA and CDR2 FQGTGA. CDR3 sequence reads: CASSSGSGKSSYNEQFF. Written as DNA, the CDR3 is TGTGCCAGCAGCTCGGGTAGCGGAAAGAGCTCCTACAATGAGCAGTTCTTC.

This clone showed up just a few times. The chain uses TRBV9 and TRBJ2-5; TRBD2 agrees at 13 bases. Gene TRBJ2-7 matches the end of the DNA better, so the J call may be wrong. The germline V gene encodes CDR1 SGDLS and CDR2 YYNGEE. This CDR3 is built from 17 residues. CDR3 protein: CASSVGTSGSSSYEQYF. CDR3 DNA sequence: TGTGCCAGCAGCGTAGGGACTAGCGGGAGTAGCTCCTACGAGCAGTACTTC.

This chain joins TRBV11-3 and TRBJ2-2; D is uncertain. Germline loops: CDR1 SGHNT, CDR2 YENEEA. CDR3 length: 13 residues. The V end lost 5 bases, the J end lost 6 bases, and 10 bases lay between the germline ends. The CDR3 region has the DNA TGTGCCAGCAGCCCCTACCGTTCCGGGGAGCTGTTTTTT. This gives the protein CASSPYRSGELFF.